These 11 T cell receptor beta chains were all obtained from the same sample, sequenced in a study of OX40 agonist ivuxolimab in advanced cancers. TCRdb's table, derived via immunoSEQ multiplex PCR, lists solely in-frame clones and lacks some. This sample has approximately 7,000 clones, with roughly 70% found just once. The specimen comprised CD4+ or CD8+ T cells sorted from blood, sampled in a trial of the OX40 agonist ivuxolimab. The receptor source for this set is an adult with an advanced solid tumor such as melanoma, head and neck, liver or kidney cancer.

The chain employs TRBV9 and TRBJ1-1; possible D gene TRBD1, 5 bases. Deletions cut 3 bases from V and 2 bases from J, with 11 bases between. Germline CDR1 and CDR2: SGDLS and YYNGEE. The CDR3 runs 14 residues. The CDR3 region is CASSADRLNTEAFF. In DNA, the CDR3 is TGTGCCAGCAGCGCAGACAGACTAAACACTGAAGCTTTCTTT.

This chain uses TRBV11-2 with TRBJ1-1; 7 positions match TRBD1. J lost 7 bases, V lost 5 bases, and 10 bases had no gene match. The CDR3 spans 14 residues. The germline V gene has CDR1 SGHAT and CDR2 FQNNGV. CDR3 bases: TGTGCCAGCAGCCTCGGGACAGAGCTAAATGAAGCTTTCTTT. It is translated as CASSLGTELNEAFF.

This clone occurred a few times. This chain joins TRBV21-1 and TRBJ2-7. TRBV21-1 is an annotated pseudogene. This CDR3 contains 13 residues. The CDR3 coding sequence is TGTGCCAGCAGCACATCGAGGGGCTACGAGCAGTACTTC. Protein product: CASSTSRGYEQYF.

The V gene is TRBV19, the J gene TRBJ2-1; TRBD1 might be the D (5 bases). Germline assignment: CDR1 LNHDA and CDR2 SQIVND (reference sequence). The CDR3 is 15 residues long. Trimming stripped 3 bases from V and 0 bases from J, with 9 bases between. The CDR3 spells CASSIDSDSYNEQFF. CDR3 nucleotides: TGTGCCAGTAGTATCGACAGTGACTCCTACAATGAGCAGTTCTTC.

This clone was seen a single time. V usage is TRBV6-1 and J usage is TRBJ2-1, with 12 bases fitting TRBD2. Unmatched junction bases numbered 5, after V lost 7 bases and J lost 4 bases. This CDR3 spans 15 amino acids. From germline, CDR1 is MNHNS and CDR2 SASEGT. The CDR3 reads CASTETSGRYNEQFF. The CDR3 nucleotides read TGTGCCAGCACTGAGACTAGCGGGAGATACAATGAGCAGTTCTTC.

The chain has TRBV2 and TRBJ1-5; D gene unclear. V shed 7 bases and J shed 4 bases, with 11 bases lying between them. The germline gives CDR1 SNHLY, CDR2 FYNNEI. This CDR3 has 13 residues. CDR3 nucleotide sequence: TGTGCCAGCATGGAGTTTGGGAATCAGCCCCAGCATTTT. This sequence encodes CASMEFGNQPQHF.

The rearrangement joins TRBV30 to TRBJ2-4, with 7 bases that match TRBD2. Germline V gives CDR1 GTSNPN, CDR2 SVGIG (reference sequence). J lost 2 bases, V lost 4 bases, and 8 bases had no gene match. The CDR3 has 15 residues. This chain's CDR3 is CAWMELAETKNIQYF. The CDR3 DNA is TGTGCCTGGATGGAGCTAGCGGAGACCAAAAACATTCAGTACTTC.

The genes are TRBV27 and TRBJ1-5, with D uncertain. The germline V gene has CDR1 MNHEY and CDR2 SMNVEV (reference sequence). V was trimmed by 5 bases and J by 9 bases, leaving 14 bases between them. This CDR3 contains 13 residues. This CDR3 is CASSIGSSWPQHF. CDR3 bases: TGTGCCAGCAGTATTGGGAGTTCATGGCCCCAGCATTTT.

The genes are TRBV18 and TRBJ2-3; D gene uncertain. The V end was cut by 8 bases, the J end by 6 bases, with 6 bases between. This CDR3 region has 10 residues. Germline CDR1 reads KGHSH; CDR2 reads LQKENI. The DNA of the CDR3 is TGTGCCAGCGCCTCGGATACGCAGTATTTT. Translation: CASASDTQYF.

V is TRBV9 and J is TRBJ2-7, with D maybe TRBD2 (6 bases). Germline lookup yields CDR1 SGDLS and CDR2 YYNGEE. V was clipped by 3 bases and J by 5 bases, with 18 bases between them. The CDR3 length is 15 residues. CDR3 amino acids: CASSARGTPSHEQYF. The CDR3 bases are TGTGCCAGCAGCGCGCGGGGTACCCCTAGCCACGAGCAGTACTTC.

The chain joins TRBV29-1 to TRBJ2-1; 7 bases are shared with TRBD2. Germline CDR1 reads SQVTM; CDR2 reads ANQGSEA. Losses at the gene ends were 7 bases for V and 7 bases for J; bases not matched to a gene: 10. The length of the CDR3 is 13 residues. This CDR3 is CSDGGAGRNEQFF. The CDR3 bases are TGCAGCGACGGCGGAGCGGGGCGTAATGAGCAGTTCTTC.